Shown below are 23 T cell receptor beta chains from a single sample sequenced in a study of shared clonotypes between healthy human individuals. TCRdb keeps only in-frame clones here, not all; method: immunoSEQ multiplex PCR. The sample has about 1.5 million clones, roughly 96% seen once. The sequenced sample consisted of naive CD4+ T cells sorted from blood. Noted subset: CD45RA+ positively selected. Source of these receptors: a man aged 25 to 40 in good health.

This chain joins TRBV19 and TRBJ1-5, with 7 bases that match TRBD1. CDR1 is LNHDA, CDR2 SQIVND, per germline (reference sequence). Trimming at V came to 3 bases and at J to 4 bases, leaving 15 bases not matched to a gene. The CDR3 covers 18 residues. The CDR3 DNA reads as TGTGCCAGTAGTATCATAGGACAGGTAGAGGGCTTGAATCAGCCCCAGCATTTT. Protein: CASSIIGQVEGLNQPQHF.

Remarks on this clone: Other DNA sequences in this specimen translate into the identical CDR3. V gene TRBV20-1 combines with J gene TRBJ2-7; the D is unclear. The V and J ends lost 3 bases and 3 bases respectively, with 6 bases between them. The germline V gene has CDR1 DFQATT and CDR2 SNEGSKA (reference sequence). The CDR3 runs 11 residues. In DNA form, the CDR3 reads TGCAGTGCTAGTCTGCTCTACGAGCAGTACTTC. Translating it yields CSASLLYEQYF.

The rearrangement joins TRBV2 to TRBJ1-5; 9 bases are shared with TRBD1. The CDR3 contains 15 residues. CDR1 SNHLY and CDR2 FYNNEI come from the germline V gene. Trimming at V came to 6 bases and at J to 4 bases, leaving 7 bases not matched to a gene. The CDR3: CASSGNRGRNQPQHF. The CDR3 region has the DNA TGTGCCAGCAGCGGAAACAGGGGGCGGAATCAGCCCCAGCATTTT. Drawing the rest from reference TRBV2 and TRBJ1-5, the complete variable domain is EPEVTQTPSHQVTQMGQEVILRCVPISNHLYFYWYRQILGQKVEFLVSFYNNEISEKSEIFDDQFSVERPDGSNFTLKIRSTKLEDSAMYFCASSGNRGRNQPQHFGDGTRLSIL.

V gene TRBV4-1 combines with J gene TRBJ2-3; 13 positions match TRBD2. Germline loops: CDR1 MGHRA, CDR2 YSYEKL. CDR3 length: 18 amino acids. V lost 0 bases, J lost 2 bases, and 5 bases stayed unmatched. The CDR3 bases are TGCGCCAGCAGCCAAGATCTACTAGCGGGGGGGCCCACAGATACGCAGTATTTT. Its protein is CASSQDLLAGGPTDTQYF.

The chain carries TRBV28 and TRBJ1-1; unclear D gene. CDR1 is MDHEN and CDR2 is SYDVKM in the germline V gene. This CDR3 contains 11 residues. V lost 3 bases and J 8 bases, leaving 7 bases between the germline ends. The CDR3: CASSFRREAFF. Here the CDR3 DNA reads TGTGCCAGCAGTTTTCGTAGGGAAGCTTTCTTT.

To note about this clone: Other DNA sequences in this sample translate to the same CDR3. The CDR3 DNA reads TGCAGCGTTGCAAGTACCTCCTACGAGCAGTACTTC. Translating it yields CSVASTSYEQYF. The V call is TRBV29-1, the J call TRBJ2-7; D unclear. Germline V gene lookup returns CDR1 SQVTM and CDR2 ANQGSEA. Trimming took off 4 bases at V and 0 bases at J, with 7 bases between the two ends. This CDR3 is 12 amino acids long.

This chain uses TRBV7-6 with TRBJ2-5, with 7 bases fitting TRBD1. V gave up 5 bases and J gave up 3 bases; unmatched junction bases: 6. This CDR3 is 14 amino acids long. Germline V CDR1 and CDR2: SGHVS, FNYEAQ. In DNA, the CDR3 is TGTGCCAGCAGCCCGCACAGGGGAGAAGAGACCCAGTACTTC. The encoded protein is CASSPHRGEETQYF. The full variable domain, completed using reference TRBV7-6 and TRBJ2-5, is GAGVSQSPRYKVTKRGQDVALRCDPISGHVSLYWYRQALGQGPEFLTYFNYEAQQDKSGLPNDRFSAERPEGSISTLTIQRTEQRDSAMYRCASSPHRGEETQYFGPGTRLLVL.

This chain joins TRBV5-6 and TRBJ2-3; possible D gene TRBD1, 6 bases. CDR3 length: 14 amino acids. V dropped 2 bases and J dropped 6 bases, with 13 bases sitting between them. Germline V gene data show CDR1 as SGHDT and CDR2 as YYEEEE. This CDR3 reads CASSFHKRGDTQYF. As DNA, the CDR3 is TGTGCCAGCAGCTTTCACAAAAGGGGGGATACGCAGTATTTT.

The gene calls are TRBV2 and TRBJ2-1; D might be TRBD2 (5 bases). There are 14 residues in the CDR3. With 7 bases removed from V and 1 base from J, the gap between germline ends came to 11 bases. In germline, CDR1 is SNHLY, CDR2 FYNNEI. Here the CDR3 DNA reads TGTGCCAGCACCGGACTCCTTTCCTACAATGAGCAGTTCTTC. Encoded protein: CASTGLLSYNEQFF.

The rearrangement links TRBV27 to TRBJ2-7, with D possibly being TRBD1 (5 bases). The CDR3 sequence is 19 residues long. Germline values: CDR1 MNHEY, CDR2 SMNVEV (reference sequence). The V end lost 0 bases, the J end lost 0 bases, and 21 bases lay between the germline ends. The CDR3 nucleotides are TGTGCCAGCAGTTTATCGTACCACAGGACAAATCCCTCCTCCTACGAGCAGTACTTC. It codes for CASSLSYHRTNPSSYEQYF.

The sample holds a few counts of this clone. This chain connects TRBV9 to TRBJ1-2; D might be TRBD1 (6 bases). The CDR3 sequence is 14 residues long. The V end lost 4 bases, the J end lost 4 bases, and 14 bases lay between the germline ends. The V gene's germline CDR1 is SGDLS and CDR2 YYNGEE. Here the CDR3 reads CASSLPGVTYGYTF. The CDR3 nucleotides read TGTGCCAGCAGCCTCCCAGGGGTCACCTATGGCTACACCTTC.

The chain carries TRBV5-1 and TRBJ2-1; D may correspond to TRBD1 or TRBD2 (5 bases each). Trimming took off 2 bases at V and 5 bases at J, with 11 bases between the two ends. Germline CDR1 reads SGHRS; CDR2 reads YFSETQ. CDR3 size: 14 residues. CDR3 region: CASSFWGIDNEQFF. CDR3 DNA sequence: TGCGCCAGCAGCTTTTGGGGGATTGACAATGAGCAGTTCTTC.

This chain uses TRBV27 with TRBJ2-4; no definite D call. The CDR3 contains 13 residues. CDR1 is MNHEY, CDR2 SMNVEV, per germline (reference sequence). V was cut by 2 bases and J by 0 bases, with 2 bases left in between. CDR3 region: CASSLPAKNIQYF. The CDR3 coding sequence is TGTGCCAGCAGTTTACCAGCCAAAAACATTCAGTACTTC.

The chain carries TRBV7-9 and TRBJ2-1; 8 bases align to TRBD1. The V and J ends lost 4 bases and 8 bases, in that order; junction bases with no gene match: 4. The CDR3 has 13 amino acids. Germline V gene lookup returns CDR1 SEHNR and CDR2 FQNEAQ (reference sequence). CDR3 sequence: CASSSAGGDEQFF. CDR3 in DNA: TGTGCCAGCAGCTCTGCAGGGGGCGATGAGCAGTTCTTC.

V gene TRBV18 combines with J gene TRBJ2-7; TRBD2 matches 14 bases. The germline gives CDR1 KGHSH, CDR2 LQKENI. V lost 6 bases and J lost 0; bases outside the gene matches: 7. The CDR3 has 17 residues. CDR3 coding DNA: TGTGCCAGCTCCCGAGGACTAGCGGGAGGCCTCTCCTACGAGCAGTACTTC. It translates to CASSRGLAGGLSYEQYF.

The chain couples TRBV4-1 to TRBJ2-6; no firm D call. Trimming left V 8 bases short and J 0 bases short, with 11 bases between. The length of the CDR3 is 15 residues. Per germline, CDR1 MGHRA and CDR2 YSYEKL. CDR3 bases: TGCGCCAGCGCTCTGATCGACTCTGGGGCCAACGTCCTGACTTTC. This codes for CASALIDSGANVLTF.

The rearrangement joins TRBV25-1 to TRBJ2-1; 7 bases align to TRBD2. Germline CDR1 is MGHDK and CDR2 is SYGVNS. CDR3 length: 16 amino acids. V shed 4 bases and J 8 bases; nucleotides not matched to a gene: 14. The CDR3 DNA sequence: TGTGCCAGCAGTGCCCCCGGGAGGTGGGGCGGGGATGAGCAGTTCTTC. It translates to CASSAPGRWGGDEQFF.

CDR3 in amino acids: CATRKGLLYNEQFF. CDR3 nucleotide sequence: TGTGCCACCCGAAAGGGACTCTTATACAATGAGCAGTTCTTC. The rearrangement links TRBV28 to TRBJ2-1, with TRBD2 as a possible D gene (6 bases). V was shortened by 10 bases and J by 4 bases, with 17 bases between the two germline ends. Germline CDR1 is MDHEN and CDR2 is SYDVKM. The CDR3 extends over 14 amino acids. The variable domain in full, completed from reference TRBV28 and TRBJ2-1, reads DVKVTQSSRYLVKRTGEKVFLECVQDMDHENMFWYRQDPGLGLRLIYFSYDVKMKEKGDIPEGYSVSREKKERFSLILESASTNQTSMYLCATRKGLLYNEQFFGPGTRLTVL.

The chain combines TRBV18 with TRBJ2-7, with D possibly being TRBD1 (6 bases). Germline loops: CDR1 KGHSH, CDR2 LQKENI. The germline V and J ends were trimmed by 4 bases and 2 bases, with 12 bases remaining between them. The CDR3 has 14 amino acids. In DNA form, the CDR3 reads TGTGCCAGCTCACTCCGGGACATTACCTACGAGCAGTACTTC. This encodes CASSLRDITYEQYF.

V gene TRBV18 combines with J gene TRBJ2-5; 9 positions match TRBD2. The CDR3 runs 17 residues. V lost 3 bases and J lost 7; bases outside the gene matches: 15. Germline loops: CDR1 KGHSH, CDR2 LQKENI. CDR3 sequence (DNA): TGTGCCAGCTCACCGAAAGATGTAGCGGGAGCTATGCGGACCCAGTACTTC. Its protein is CASSPKDVAGAMRTQYF. Based on the CDR3 plus reference TRBV18 and TRBJ2-5, the full variable domain is NAGVMQNPRHLVRRRGQEARLRCSPMKGHSHVYWYRQLPEEGLKFMVYLQKENIIDESGMPKERFSAEFPKEGPSILRIQQVVRGDSAAYFCASSPKDVAGAMRTQYFGPGTRLLVL.

This clone showed up many times. This chain links TRBV19 with TRBJ1-1; no firm D call. Per germline, CDR1 LNHDA and CDR2 SQIVND (reference sequence). V shed 8 bases and J shed 2 bases, with 12 bases lying between them. CDR3 length equals 13 residues. This CDR3 reads CASCAKPNTEAFF. The DNA for the CDR3 is TGTGCCAGTTGTGCCAAGCCCAACACTGAAGCTTTCTTT.

The chain combines TRBV13 with TRBJ2-7; weak D call: TRBD2 (6 bases). The V gene's germline CDR1 is PRHDT and CDR2 FYEKMQ (reference sequence). Trimming left V 5 bases short and J 13 bases short, with 18 bases between. This CDR3 has 12 residues. In DNA, the CDR3 is TGTGCCAGCAGCCTCGGAGGGGCTAGCAGTTACTTC. It encodes CASSLGGASSYF.

Only a few counts were recorded for this clone. Other DNA variants within this sample encode the same CDR3. The V call is TRBV18, the J call TRBJ2-5; no reliable D call. V was trimmed by 3 bases and J by 3 bases, leaving 5 bases between them. The CDR3 consists of 12 residues. From germline, CDR1 is KGHSH and CDR2 LQKENI. The CDR3 region has the DNA TGTGCCAGCTCACCGAACGAAGAGACCCAGTACTTC. Translation gives CASSPNEETQYF.